This T cell receptor (beta chain) was sequenced for a study of T cell changes during pregnancy in multiple sclerosis. The protocol was immunoSEQ multiplex PCR, while the TCRdb copy is restricted to in-frame clones and leaves out a portion. This sample carries tens of thousands of clones, 80% to 90% of them seen once, and the ten largest clones take roughly 0.53%. Trimming shortened V by 2 bases and J by 2 bases, and 13 bases separated the two germline ends. The CDR3 is 16 residues long. The germline CDR1 and CDR2 sequences are LNHDA and SQIVND (reference sequence). The TCR sequence derives from a female donor with multiple sclerosis, enrolled in a pregnancy study. The genes are TRBV19 and TRBJ1-5; TRBD1 might be the D (6 bases). The sample in question was CD4+ T cells from peripheral blood mononuclear cells, obtained in the first trimester of pregnancy. As DNA, the CDR3 is TGTGCCAGTAGTATACCCCCAGGGGAAGGCAATCAGCCCCAGCATTTT. Translation gives CASSIPPGEGNQPQHF.